Listed below are T cell receptor beta chains from one sample, sequenced in a study of shared clonotypes between healthy human individuals. The assay was immunoSEQ multiplex PCR, and TCRdb's table has in-frame clones only and misses some. Of more than 1.2 million clones in the sample, about 98.5% were seen once. Sequenced sample: naive CD4+ T cells sorted from blood. Receptor source: a man aged 30 to 39 in good health. Both conserved end residues are part of each CDR3. Each record gives: D gene, V gene, clone size, J gene, CDR3 DNA, CDR3 protein. A D gene is named only where the DNA matches it firmly. Only some rows state a clone size, as once, few, many or a class for expanded clones.

d_gene: TRBD2; v_gene: TRBV10-3; abundance: -; j_gene: TRBJ2-3; CDR3nt: TGTGCCATCTCAAATAGCGGGAGCCTCTCAGATACGCAGTATTTT; CDR3aa: CAISNSGSLSDTQYF
d_gene: TRBD2; v_gene: TRBV11-3; abundance: -; j_gene: TRBJ2-3; CDR3nt: TGTGCCAGCAGCTTAGACGGGGGAGCGGCGGGAGCAGATACGCAGTATTTT; CDR3aa: CASSLDGGAAGADTQYF
d_gene: TRBD2; v_gene: TRBV5-1; abundance: -; j_gene: TRBJ2-7; CDR3nt: TGCGCCAGCAGCTCGGGACTAGCGGGAGGAAACGAGCAGTACTTC; CDR3aa: CASSSGLAGGNEQYF
d_gene: -; v_gene: TRBV14; abundance: -; j_gene: TRBJ2-5; CDR3nt: TGTGCCAGCAGCCAGATGGGCAGGGGACAACAAGAGACCCAGTACTTC; CDR3aa: CASSQMGRGQQETQYF
d_gene: TRBD1; v_gene: TRBV5-1; abundance: -; j_gene: TRBJ2-2; CDR3nt: TGCGCCAGCAGCTTTTCGGGACAGGGGTTTAACACCGGGGAGCTGTTTTTT; CDR3aa: CASSFSGQGFNTGELFF
d_gene: -; v_gene: TRBV7-2; abundance: -; j_gene: TRBJ2-7; CDR3nt: TGTGCCAGCAGCCCGTCTGGCTCCTACTACGAGCAGTACTTC; CDR3aa: CASSPSGSYYEQYF
d_gene: -; v_gene: TRBV18; abundance: -; j_gene: TRBJ1-2; CDR3nt: TGTGCCAGCTCACCGAGCGATGGCTACACCTTC; CDR3aa: CASSPSDGYTF
d_gene: -; v_gene: TRBV27; abundance: -; j_gene: TRBJ2-5; CDR3nt: TGTGCCAGCAGGGGGGCAGGGGCGCAGGAAGAGACCCAGTACTTC; CDR3aa: CASRGAGAQEETQYF
d_gene: TRBD1; v_gene: TRBV10-2; abundance: -; j_gene: TRBJ1-1; CDR3nt: TGCGCCAGCAGTGAGAACAGGGGAGGCACTGAAGCTTTCTTT; CDR3aa: CASSENRGGTEAFF
d_gene: -; v_gene: TRBV5-1; abundance: -; j_gene: TRBJ2-2; CDR3nt: TGCGCCAGCAGCTTGCCGCCGGCTACAGGGCCCGGGGAGCTGTTTTTT; CDR3aa: CASSLPPATGPGELFF
d_gene: -; v_gene: TRBV27; abundance: -; j_gene: TRBJ1-4; CDR3nt: TGTGCCAGCAGCCACGGACAGAACGGCGAAAAACTGTTTTTT; CDR3aa: CASSHGQNGEKLFF
d_gene: -; v_gene: TRBV18; abundance: -; j_gene: TRBJ2-2; CDR3nt: TGTGCCAGCTCCCCGGGACAGAACACCGGGGAGCTGTTTTTT; CDR3aa: CASSPGQNTGELFF
d_gene: -; v_gene: TRBV7-6; abundance: -; j_gene: TRBJ2-2; CDR3nt: TGTGCCAGTATGGAGACAGCCACGAACACCGGGGAGCTGTTTTTT; CDR3aa: CASMETATNTGELFF
d_gene: -; v_gene: TRBV6-1; abundance: few; j_gene: TRBJ1-5; CDR3nt: TGTGCCAGCAGTGAAGATCAGCCCCAGCATTTT; CDR3aa: CASSEDQPQHF
d_gene: -; v_gene: TRBV7-3; abundance: -; j_gene: TRBJ1-5; CDR3nt: TGTGCCAGCAGCTTAACGTACAGCAATAGCAATCAGCCCCAGCATTTT; CDR3aa: CASSLTYSNSNQPQHF
d_gene: -; v_gene: TRBV6-5; abundance: -; j_gene: TRBJ2-1; CDR3nt: TGTGCCAGCAGTTACTCGAGGCCGAGCTCCTACAATGAGCAGTTCTTC; CDR3aa: CASSYSRPSSYNEQFF
d_gene: -; v_gene: TRBV18; abundance: -; j_gene: TRBJ2-1; CDR3nt: TGTGCCAGCTCACCAGCTGGGACACGCTCCTACAATGAGCAGTTCTTC; CDR3aa: CASSPAGTRSYNEQFF
d_gene: -; v_gene: TRBV4-3; abundance: -; j_gene: TRBJ1-2; CDR3nt: TGCGCCAGCAGCCAAGCCGACAGCCGCTACCGTGGCTACACCTTC; CDR3aa: CASSQADSRYRGYTF
d_gene: TRBD2; v_gene: TRBV5-8; abundance: -; j_gene: TRBJ2-1; CDR3nt: TGTGCCAGCAGCTTCCAGGCGACTAGCGGCTCCTACAATGAGCAGTTCTTC; CDR3aa: CASSFQATSGSYNEQFF
d_gene: TRBD2; v_gene: TRBV6-1; abundance: -; j_gene: TRBJ2-5; CDR3nt: TGTGCCAGCATGGTTTTAGACGGGACTAGGGAGACCCAGTACTTC; CDR3aa: CASMVLDGTRETQYF
d_gene: -; v_gene: TRBV28; abundance: -; j_gene: TRBJ2-7; CDR3nt: TGTGCCAGCAGTTTAGAAGGTACCTACGAGCAGTACTTC; CDR3aa: CASSLEGTYEQYF
d_gene: -; v_gene: TRBV4-3; abundance: -; j_gene: TRBJ2-7; CDR3nt: TGCGCCAGCAGCCAAGAACTGTTTGGGAGTCTAAACGAGCAGTACTTC; CDR3aa: CASSQELFGSLNEQYF
d_gene: TRBD2; v_gene: TRBV28; abundance: -; j_gene: TRBJ2-3; CDR3nt: TGTGCCAGCAGTCCCATATTCAGCGGGAGAGGTGCAGATACGCAGTATTTT; CDR3aa: CASSPIFSGRGADTQYF
d_gene: -; v_gene: TRBV11-2; abundance: -; j_gene: TRBJ1-1; CDR3nt: TGTGCCAGCAGCTCCCCGCTAGGGGGTGACCCTCGGTGGGAAGCTTTCTTT; CDR3aa: CASSSPLGGDPRWEAFF
d_gene: TRBD2; v_gene: TRBV29-1; abundance: -; j_gene: TRBJ2-2; CDR3nt: TGCAGCGTTGCCTACCTAGCGGGGCGAACCGGGGAGCTGTTTTTT; CDR3aa: CSVAYLAGRTGELFF
d_gene: -; v_gene: TRBV18; abundance: -; j_gene: TRBJ1-1; CDR3nt: TGTGCCAGCTCACCATCCAGGGACACTGAAGCTTTCTTT; CDR3aa: CASSPSRDTEAFF
d_gene: -; v_gene: TRBV6-1; abundance: -; j_gene: TRBJ2-1; CDR3nt: TGTGCCAGCAGTAGGGTGGACACCCTATGGGATGAGCAGTTCTTC; CDR3aa: CASSRVDTLWDEQFF
d_gene: -; v_gene: TRBV19; abundance: -; j_gene: TRBJ1-1; CDR3nt: TGTGCCAGTAGCCCAACCACCCAGGCGACTACCGAAGCTTTCTTT; CDR3aa: CASSPTTQATTEAFF
d_gene: TRBD2; v_gene: TRBV29-1; abundance: -; j_gene: TRBJ2-7; CDR3nt: TGCAGCGCCATGGTTGGACTAGCGGGAGTCGTCGAAGGTGAGCAGTACTTC; CDR3aa: CSAMVGLAGVVEGEQYF
d_gene: TRBD1; v_gene: TRBV6-6; abundance: -; j_gene: TRBJ1-1; CDR3nt: TGTGCCAGCAGTTACTCCGGCGGGACAGGAACTTTCTTT; CDR3aa: CASSYSGGTGTFF
d_gene: TRBD2; v_gene: TRBV5-1; abundance: -; j_gene: TRBJ2-2; CDR3nt: TGCGCCAGCAGCTCCTATGGCGGGAGGGCCTCCACCGGGGAGCTGTTTTTT; CDR3aa: CASSSYGGRASTGELFF
d_gene: TRBD2; v_gene: TRBV7-2; abundance: -; j_gene: TRBJ2-7; CDR3nt: TGTGCCAGCAGCCCCGTAGCGGGAGAGTACGAGCAGTACTTC; CDR3aa: CASSPVAGEYEQYF
d_gene: -; v_gene: TRBV7-7; abundance: -; j_gene: TRBJ2-5; CDR3nt: TGTGCCAGCAGCTTCGGAACAGGGTACGAGACCCAGTACTTC; CDR3aa: CASSFGTGYETQYF
d_gene: TRBD2; v_gene: TRBV2; abundance: -; j_gene: TRBJ2-1; CDR3nt: TGTGCCAGCAGTGGGCTAGCGGGAGGAGTAGGGAATGAGCAGTTCTTC; CDR3aa: CASSGLAGGVGNEQFF
d_gene: -; v_gene: TRBV2; abundance: -; j_gene: TRBJ1-2; CDR3nt: TGTGCCAGCACTGTCCTTGGCAGGGGTGGCTACACCTTC; CDR3aa: CASTVLGRGGYTF
d_gene: TRBD2; v_gene: TRBV5-1; abundance: -; j_gene: TRBJ2-1; CDR3nt: TGCGCCAGCAGCTTAGAACTAGCGGACCTCTACAATGAGCAGTTCTTC; CDR3aa: CASSLELADLYNEQFF
d_gene: TRBD2; v_gene: TRBV6-1; abundance: -; j_gene: TRBJ2-1; CDR3nt: TGTGCCAGCAGTGAAGCAATAGCGGGAGGGCCTAAGGAGTTCTTC; CDR3aa: CASSEAIAGGPKEFF
d_gene: TRBD1; v_gene: TRBV5-6; abundance: -; j_gene: TRBJ1-1; CDR3nt: TGTGCCAGCAGCGCGACAGGGGGGATGGCTGAAGCTTTCTTT; CDR3aa: CASSATGGMAEAFF